The 2 T cell receptor beta chains listed next were all sequenced from one sample in a study of cytomegalovirus exposure and HLA in healthy donors. PCR used 60 Vbeta primers and 13 Jbeta primers. The data were produced by immunoSEQ multiplex PCR, yet TCRdb's version contains in-frame clones alone and is incomplete. The repertoire holds around 130,000 clones, around 74% seen once, with about 3% in the top ten. Material: PBMCs. These receptors were collected from a man aged 30-40 years in good health and CMV-seronegative.

This clone was recorded many times. CDR3 loop: CASSGNSGGKLFF. The CDR3 DNA reads TGTGCCAGCAGCGGCAACAGCGGAGGAAAACTGTTTTTT. The rearrangement uses TRBV2 and TRBJ1-4; unclear D gene. The CDR3 length is 13 residues. Between the trimmed V and J ends, which lost 6 bases and 10 bases, there was a span of 15 bases. Per germline, CDR1 SNHLY and CDR2 FYNNEI.

V gene TRBV10-3 combines with J gene TRBJ2-1, with D maybe TRBD2 (7 bases). The V gene's germline CDR1 is ENHRY and CDR2 SYGVKD. This CDR3 contains 17 residues. V was cut by 4 bases and J by 7 bases, with 23 bases left in between. CDR3 region: CAISGSGPPGEGNEQFF. The CDR3 bases are TGTGCCATCAGTGGATCTGGCCCTCCAGGGGAGGGGAATGAGCAGTTCTTC.